The 17 T cell receptor beta chains below all came from one sample that was sequenced in a study of cytomegalovirus exposure and HLA in healthy donors. The PCR made use of 60 Vbeta and 13 Jbeta primers. Measured with immunoSEQ multiplex PCR; TCRdb has only the in-frame clones, and not every one. The data hold over 150,000 clones, with around four fifths observed a single time. Sample: PBMCs. The origin of the receptors is a woman aged 45-65 years in good health and CMV-seronegative.

Concerning this clone itself: The junction departs from germline at one end; a sequencing error may be responsible. The chain joins TRBV11-1 to TRBJ2-7, with TRBD2 matching over 14 bases. The germline CDR1 and CDR2 sequences are SGHAT and FQDESV (reference sequence). The CDR3 runs to 17 residues. CDR3 amino acids: CASSPNAGLAGAYGQYF. CDR3 sequence (DNA): TGTGCCAGCAGCCCTAATGCGGGACTAGCGGGAGCCTACGGGCAGTACTTC.

The J gene is TRBJ1-5, the V gene TRBV18, with D hard to call. Per germline, CDR1 KGHSH and CDR2 LQKENI. The CDR3 is made up of 16 amino acids. Trimming removed 0 bases at V and 4 bases at J, with 13 bases between. CDR3 in DNA: TGTGCCAGCTCACCACCGGGGAGGGCCGAGAATCAGCCCCAGCATTTT. Translated: CASSPPGRAENQPQHF.

The chain carries TRBV6-1 and TRBJ2-5, with D maybe TRBD2 (5 bases). The CDR3 is 14 amino acids. The germline V gene has CDR1 MNHNS and CDR2 SASEGT. V was shortened by 1 base and J by 3 bases, with 9 bases between the two germline ends. CDR3 region: CASSEGGLKETQYF. CDR3 sequence (DNA): TGTGCCAGCAGTGAAGGAGGACTTAAAGAGACCCAGTACTTC.

The V and J genes are TRBV28 and TRBJ1-4; TRBD1 matches 7 bases. The junction had 9 bases not matched to a gene; V was cut back by 3 bases and J by 8 bases. Germline-derived CDR1 and CDR2 are MDHEN and SYDVKM. This CDR3 spans 15 amino acids. CDR3 DNA sequence: TGTGCCAGCAGTTTTTTTAGGAGGGGGCACGAAAAACTGTTTTTT. Protein sequence: CASSFFRRGHEKLFF.

The V and J genes are TRBV28 and TRBJ2-7, with D maybe TRBD1 (6 bases). The germline CDR1 and CDR2 sequences are MDHEN and SYDVKM. The CDR3 has 15 amino acids. V lost 2 bases and J 4 bases, leaving 15 bases between the germline ends. The DNA for the CDR3 is TGTGCCAGCAGTTTACGGCAGGGGCTCGGGTACGAGCAGTACTTC. Encoded protein: CASSLRQGLGYEQYF. Drawing the rest from reference TRBV28 and TRBJ2-7, the complete variable domain is DVKVTQSSRYLVKRTGEKVFLECVQDMDHENMFWYRQDPGLGLRLIYFSYDVKMKEKGDIPEGYSVSREKKERFSLILESASTNQTSMYLCASSLRQGLGYEQYFGPGTRLTVT.

J is TRBJ1-5 and V is TRBV27; TRBD1 agrees at 7 bases. The V and J ends lost 5 bases and 2 bases, in that order; junction bases with no gene match: 6. The CDR3 loop spans 15 amino acids. Germline lookup yields CDR1 MNHEY and CDR2 SMNVEV (reference sequence). CDR3 DNA: TGTGCCAGCAGTCCTGACAGGGCCGGCAATCAGCCCCAGCATTTT. Translated: CASSPDRAGNQPQHF.

There are a few counts of this clone. The rearrangement links TRBV5-4 to TRBJ1-2; TRBD1 agrees at 10 bases. V was pared by 4 bases and J by 5 bases, with 11 bases of the junction left unmatched. From germline, CDR1 is SGHNT and CDR2 YYREEE (reference sequence). The CDR3 is made up of 16 amino acids. CDR3 coding DNA: TGTGCCAGCAGCATGATCCGGGACAGGGGACGGTATGGCTACACCTTC. It codes for CASSMIRDRGRYGYTF.

The chain couples TRBV11-2 to TRBJ2-1; a possible D gene is TRBD2 (5 bases). This CDR3 spans 18 amino acids. CDR1 and CDR2 from the germline V gene are SGHAT and FQNNGV. Trimming took off 5 bases at V and 0 bases at J, with 20 bases between the two ends. DNA of the CDR3: TGTGCCAGCAGCCCTCGGAGGATAGCTTTTAGCTCCTACAATGAGCAGTTCTTC. As protein: CASSPRRIAFSSYNEQFF.

J is TRBJ2-5 and V is TRBV9; no firm D call. The length of the CDR3 is 13 residues. The germline V gene has CDR1 SGDLS and CDR2 YYNGEE. V gave up 2 bases and J gave up 1 base, with 6 bases separating them. CDR3 residues: CASSVYSQETQYF. The CDR3 DNA is TGTGCCAGCAGCGTCTACAGCCAAGAGACCCAGTACTTC.

About this clone: An end of the junction differs from the germline gene, which may be a read error. The chain recombines TRBV7-7 with TRBJ1-1; 8 bases match TRBD1. CDR3 length: 18 residues. CDR1 is SSHAT and CDR2 is FNYEAQ in the germline V gene (reference sequence). CDR3 loop: CASSVRQGSYPMNTEAFF. CDR3 coding DNA: TGTGCTAGCAGCGTAAGACAGGGGTCTTACCCGATGAACACTGAAGCTTTCTTT.

This chain uses TRBV28 with TRBJ1-2, with a tentative D call TRBD1 (6 bases). Germline V lookup: CDR1 MDHEN, CDR2 SYDVKM. The ends were cut back, 7 bases at V and 4 bases at J, with 16 bases in the middle. The CDR3 is made up of 14 amino acids. For the CDR3, the DNA is TGTGCCAGCACAAAGGGCGGGGGCCCCTATGGCTACACCTTC. As protein: CASTKGGGPYGYTF.

This clone was observed a handful of times. The chain joins TRBV2 to TRBJ1-4; TRBD1 matches at 9 bases. The CDR3 sequence is 18 residues long. Losses at the gene ends were 5 bases for V and 7 bases for J; bases not matched to a gene: 17. Germline V lookup: CDR1 SNHLY, CDR2 FYNNEI. CDR3 loop: CASSRTGTGLGIGEKLFF. The CDR3, as DNA: TGTGCCAGCAGTAGAACCGGGACAGGGTTAGGGATTGGTGAAAAACTGTTTTTT. The full variable domain, its missing parts supplied by reference TRBV2 and TRBJ1-4, is EPEVTQTPSHQVTQMGQEVILRCVPISNHLYFYWYRQILGQKVEFLVSFYNNEISEKSEIFDDQFSVERPDGSNFTLKIRSTKLEDSAMYFCASSRTGTGLGIGEKLFFGSGTQLSVL.

The chain joins TRBV13 to TRBJ1-1; TRBD1 agrees at 8 bases. From germline, CDR1 is PRHDT and CDR2 FYEKMQ (reference sequence). After removal of 5 bases from V and 6 bases from J, the junction contained 5 bases not matched to a gene. This CDR3 contains 13 residues. CDR3 amino acids: CASSPRTGPEAFF. CDR3 DNA: TGTGCCAGCAGCCCAAGGACAGGGCCTGAAGCTTTCTTT.

This chain connects TRBV28 to TRBJ2-5; TRBD2 is a possible D gene (5 bases). In germline, CDR1 is MDHEN, CDR2 SYDVKM. V lost 6 bases and J lost 5, with 10 bases in between. The CDR3 is 12 amino acids. In nucleotides, the CDR3 is TGTGCCAGCAGATTTGGACTGGAGACCCAGTACTTC. Its protein is CASRFGLETQYF.

The V and J genes are TRBV9 and TRBJ1-4, with 9 bases lining up with TRBD1. CDR1 and CDR2 from the germline V gene are SGDLS and YYNGEE. CDR3 length equals 17 residues. V lost 2 bases to trimming and J lost 7 bases; unmatched junction nucleotides: 12. Here the CDR3 DNA reads TGTGCCAGCAGCGTTGACAGGGGGGTCGCTATAGGTGAAAAACTGTTTTTT. Amino acid sequence: CASSVDRGVAIGEKLFF.

The chain carries TRBV5-1 and TRBJ2-7, with D possibly being TRBD1 (5 bases). The germline CDR1 and CDR2 sequences are SGHRS and YFSETQ. V lost 0 bases, J lost 2 bases, and 9 bases lay in between. This CDR3 has 14 amino acids. The CDR3 DNA reads as TGCGCCAGCAGCTTGGAAGCAGGGACCTACGAGCAGTACTTC. It encodes CASSLEAGTYEQYF.

The rearrangement links TRBV28 to TRBJ2-2; the D gene is possibly TRBD2 (5 bases). The CDR3 covers 15 residues. CDR1 is MDHEN, CDR2 SYDVKM, per germline. V lost 5 bases and J 2 bases, leaving 12 bases between the germline ends. This CDR3 is CASSPPRANTGELFF. Written as DNA, the CDR3 is TGTGCCAGCAGTCCTCCGAGGGCAAACACCGGGGAGCTGTTTTTT.